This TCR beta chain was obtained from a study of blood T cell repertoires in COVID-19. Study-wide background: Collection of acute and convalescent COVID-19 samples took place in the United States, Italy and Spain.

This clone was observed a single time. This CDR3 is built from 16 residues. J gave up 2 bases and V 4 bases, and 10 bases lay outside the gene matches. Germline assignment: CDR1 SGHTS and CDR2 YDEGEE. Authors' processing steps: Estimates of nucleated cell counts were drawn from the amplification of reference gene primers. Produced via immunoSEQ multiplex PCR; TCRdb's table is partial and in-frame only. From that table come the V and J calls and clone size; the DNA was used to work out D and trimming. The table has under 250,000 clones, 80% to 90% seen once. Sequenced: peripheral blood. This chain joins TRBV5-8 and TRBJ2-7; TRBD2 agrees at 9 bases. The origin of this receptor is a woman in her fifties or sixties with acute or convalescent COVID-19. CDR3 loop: CASSKLAGAAPYEQYF. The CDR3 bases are TGTGCCAGCAGCAAATTAGCGGGAGCAGCTCCCTACGAGCAGTACTTC.